Listed here are 20 T cell receptor beta chains from one sample, sequenced in a study of T cells in Graves' hyperthyroidism and ophthalmopathy. TCR beta CDR3 sequences were amplified from RNA transcripts. A set of HTBI primers served as the primers for a first-round RT-PCR of the TCR CDR3. TCRdb reprocessed the multiplex PCR reads with MiXCR, giving one entry per CDR3 protein. The sample carries 650,000 to 800,000 distinct CDR3 sequences, nearly 45% recorded once. Source material: peripheral blood or thyroid tissue (not recorded which). The receptors here all came from an adult man with Graves' disease, either hyperthyroidism or ophthalmopathy (not recorded which).

Notes on this clonotype: It may be a read error: a sequence one base away is much more abundant. The chain is built from TRBV25-1 and TRBJ1-5; 8 bases align to TRBD1. V was clipped by 10 bases and J by 2 bases; unmatched bases: 10. Looked up from germline, CDR1 is MGHDK and CDR2 is SYGVNS. The CDR3 sequence is 15 residues long. The CDR3 nucleotides read TGTGCCATCAGCACAGGGGGGTACGGCAATCAGCCCCAGCATTTT. Its protein product is CAISTGGYGNQPQHF.

This chain's CDR3 is CASSLSWGDETQYF. The CDR3 DNA reads TGTGCCAGCAGTTTATCGTGGGGCGACGAGACCCAGTACTTC. J is TRBJ2-5 and V is TRBV27, with D tentatively TRBD1 (5 bases). Germline CDR1 and CDR2: MNHEY and SMNVEV (reference sequence). The CDR3 is 14 residues long. Between the trimmed V and J ends, which lost 0 bases and 5 bases, there was a span of 10 bases.

With regard to this clonotype: Given the absence of the conserved phenylalanine or tryptophan at the CDR3 end, a read error is likely. It is unclear where the CDR3 begins or ends on the DNA, so no DNA is shown, and the CDR3 is as TCRdb lists it. The chain joins TRBV7-9 to TRBJ1-6; the table's TRBD1 call for D was not verified on the DNA. Germline lookup yields CDR1 SEHNR and CDR2 FQNEAQ (reference sequence). The length of the CDR3 is 8 amino acids, counting both ends. The CDR3: CASSLPRQ.

V gene TRBV29-1 combines with J gene TRBJ1-4; 10 bases map to TRBD1. Germline V gives CDR1 SQVTM, CDR2 ANQGSEA. The CDR3 spans 15 residues. With V trimmed by 4 bases and J by 8 bases, 10 bases remained unmatched. The CDR3 sequence: CSVVRGTGVGEKLFF. The DNA of the CDR3 is TGCAGCGTTGTACGTGGGACAGGGGTAGGAGAAAAACTGTTTTTT.

The chain joins TRBV19 to TRBJ1-2; the match to TRBD1 covers 7 bases. V was pared by 6 bases and J by 3 bases, with 16 bases of the junction left unmatched. Germline V gives CDR1 LNHDA, CDR2 SQIVND (reference sequence). The CDR3 runs 17 residues. The CDR3 coding sequence is TGTGCCAGTAGCGTTGGCGATGACAGGGCCGGGGACTATGGCTACACCTTC. It yields the protein CASSVGDDRAGDYGYTF.

To note about this clonotype: Being one base from a much bigger clone, this may be a read error. The rearrangement links TRBV2 to TRBJ1-5; D is uncertain. V lost 5 bases and J 3 bases, leaving 11 bases between the germline ends. Germline V gene lookup returns CDR1 SNHLY and CDR2 FYNNEI. The CDR3 loop spans 14 amino acids. CDR3 DNA: TGTGCCAGCAGTTTAGACTGGATCAATCAGCCCCAGCATTTT. It translates to CASSLDWINQPQHF.

This clonotype was found many times. V and J are TRBV24-1 and TRBJ2-7, with 11 bases that match TRBD1. The CDR3 spans 16 residues. In germline, CDR1 is KGHDR, CDR2 SFDVKD. Losses at the gene ends were 3 bases for V and 2 bases for J; bases not matched to a gene: 5. The DNA of the CDR3 is TGTGCCACCAGTGATCCCGGGACAGGGGGGACCTACGAGCAGTACTTC. It codes for CATSDPGTGGTYEQYF.

J is TRBJ2-5 and V is TRBV7-9; 10 bases map to TRBD1. CDR1 and CDR2 from the germline V gene are SEHNR and FQNEAQ (reference sequence). The CDR3 extends over 14 amino acids. V shed 5 bases, J shed 3 bases, and the junction held 3 bases outside the gene matches. This chain's CDR3 is CASSGTGAEETQYF. The CDR3 DNA follows: TGTGCCAGCAGCGGGACAGGGGCGGAAGAGACCCAGTACTTC. Full variable domain (outside the CDR3, taken from reference TRBV7-9 and TRBJ2-5): DTGVSQNPRHKITKRGQNVTFRCDPISEHNRLYWYRQTLGQGPEFLTYFQNEAQLEKSRLLSDRFSAERPKGSFSTLEIQRTEQGDSAMYLCASSGTGAEETQYFGPGTRLLVL.

The chain combines TRBV7-9 with TRBJ1-2, with D uncertain. Germline V CDR1 and CDR2: SEHNR, FQNEAQ (reference sequence). The V end was cut by 3 bases, the J end by 0 bases, with 14 bases between. The CDR3 runs 16 residues. Here the CDR3 reads CASSLVPSNPNYGYTF. The CDR3 bases are TGTGCCAGCAGCTTGGTACCATCGAACCCTAACTATGGCTACACCTTC.

The genes are TRBV7-9 and TRBJ2-7, with D uncertain. Germline CDR1 reads SEHNR; CDR2 reads FQNEAQ (reference sequence). The CDR3 extends over 15 amino acids. Trimming shortened V by 6 bases and J by 1 base, and 16 bases separated the two germline ends. As DNA, the CDR3 is TGTGCCAGCAGTCCGGAACCTCGTGGGTCCTACGAGCAGTACTTC. Its translation: CASSPEPRGSYEQYF.

The genes are TRBV2 and TRBJ1-6, with 8 positions matching TRBD1. The CDR3 extends over 13 amino acids. The germline gives CDR1 SNHLY, CDR2 FYNNEI. The V gene end was trimmed by 4 bases and the J gene end by 8 bases; junction bases not matched to a gene: 1. CDR3 sequence: CASSGDRYSPLHF. The CDR3 DNA is TGTGCCAGCAGTGGGGACAGGTATTCACCCCTCCACTTT.

The J gene is TRBJ2-5, the V gene TRBV24-1, with D tentatively TRBD1 or TRBD2 (5 bases each). Germline V CDR1 and CDR2: KGHDR, SFDVKD. The CDR3 is 16 residues long. V lost 4 bases and J lost 0, with 14 bases in between. The CDR3 loop is CATSETGRTHQETQYF. As DNA, the CDR3 is TGTGCCACCAGTGAGACGGGACGGACTCACCAAGAGACCCAGTACTTC.

The sample holds a few counts of this clonotype. The J gene is TRBJ2-7, the V gene TRBV7-2; TRBD2 matches 8 bases. J lost 7 bases, V lost 5 bases, and 10 bases had no gene match. CDR1 and CDR2 from the germline V gene are SGHTA and FQGNSA. CDR3 length: 14 amino acids. CDR3 nucleotide sequence: TGTGCCAGCAGCATGTTAGCGGGACTCGGGGAGCAGTACTTC. Amino acids: CASSMLAGLGEQYF. Full variable domain (remainder filled in from reference TRBV7-2 and TRBJ2-7): GAGVSQSPSNKVTEKGKDVELRCDPISGHTALYWYRQSLGQGLEFLIYFQGNSAPDKSGLPSDRFSAERTGGSVSTLTIQRTQQEDSAVYLCASSMLAGLGEQYFGPGTRLTVT.

The chain has TRBV7-8 and TRBJ1-5; D gene ambiguous. The CDR3 sequence is 16 residues long. The V end lost 3 bases, the J end lost 7 bases, and 19 bases lay between the germline ends. Germline values: CDR1 SGHVS, CDR2 FQNEAQ. The CDR3 DNA reads as TGTGCCAGCAGCTTGTCTGGGTCGAGCTGGATACAGCCCCAGCATTTT. Its protein product is CASSLSGSSWIQPQHF.

The chain uses TRBV20-1 and TRBJ1-5; D is perhaps TRBD1 (5 bases). V was cut by 2 bases and J by 2 bases, with 13 bases left in between. CDR3 length: 15 amino acids. Germline assignment: CDR1 DFQATT and CDR2 SNEGSKA (reference sequence). Here the CDR3 reads CSARKGNAGNQPQHF. Written as DNA, the CDR3 is TGCAGTGCTAGAAAGGGGAATGCGGGCAATCAGCCCCAGCATTTT.

The V call is TRBV12-3 or TRBV12-4, the J call TRBJ1-1; 8 positions match TRBD1. The V gene end was trimmed by 2 bases and the J gene end by 5 bases; junction bases not matched to a gene: 4. The CDR3 covers 14 residues. CDR3 region: CASSLSRGRTEAFF. The CDR3 bases are TGTGCCAGCAGTTTAAGCAGGGGGCGAACTGAAGCTTTCTTT.

The V gene is TRBV7-6, the J gene TRBJ2-7; 7 bases agree with TRBD1. With 5 bases clipped from V and 6 bases from J, the junction kept 13 bases outside the gene matches. The CDR3 is 15 residues long. The V gene's germline CDR1 is SGHVS and CDR2 FNYEAQ. CDR3: CASSQVGRGLFEQYF. The DNA of the CDR3 is TGTGCCAGCAGCCAAGTAGGCAGGGGGTTATTCGAGCAGTACTTC.

In this sample, this clonotype turned up many times. The chain joins TRBV29-1 to TRBJ1-5; D uncertain. The germline gives CDR1 SQVTM, CDR2 ANQGSEA. Trimming shortened V by 6 bases and J by 2 bases, and 2 bases separated the two germline ends. The CDR3 contains 10 residues. The CDR3 nucleotides read TGCAGCGTAGGCAATCAGCCCCAGCATTTT. This gives the protein CSVGNQPQHF.

The rearrangement links TRBV20-1 to TRBJ1-6; 12 nucleotides line up with TRBD1. This CDR3 has 17 residues. With 0 bases clipped from V and 7 bases from J, the junction kept 7 bases outside the gene matches. Germline values: CDR1 DFQATT, CDR2 SNEGSKA (reference sequence). The CDR3 is CSARDAGQGAGNSPLHF. Written as DNA, the CDR3 is TGCAGTGCTAGAGACGCGGGACAGGGGGCCGGGAATTCACCCCTCCACTTT.

This clonotype turned up a few times. The rearrangement joins TRBV12-3 or TRBV12-4 to TRBJ1-2, with D possibly TRBD1 on 6 matching bases. V was pared by 5 bases and J by 6 bases, with 10 bases between. The length of the CDR3 is 12 residues. The CDR3 loop is CASSRDRNGYTF. CDR3 sequence (DNA): TGTGCCAGCAGTCGCGACAGGAATGGCTACACCTTC.